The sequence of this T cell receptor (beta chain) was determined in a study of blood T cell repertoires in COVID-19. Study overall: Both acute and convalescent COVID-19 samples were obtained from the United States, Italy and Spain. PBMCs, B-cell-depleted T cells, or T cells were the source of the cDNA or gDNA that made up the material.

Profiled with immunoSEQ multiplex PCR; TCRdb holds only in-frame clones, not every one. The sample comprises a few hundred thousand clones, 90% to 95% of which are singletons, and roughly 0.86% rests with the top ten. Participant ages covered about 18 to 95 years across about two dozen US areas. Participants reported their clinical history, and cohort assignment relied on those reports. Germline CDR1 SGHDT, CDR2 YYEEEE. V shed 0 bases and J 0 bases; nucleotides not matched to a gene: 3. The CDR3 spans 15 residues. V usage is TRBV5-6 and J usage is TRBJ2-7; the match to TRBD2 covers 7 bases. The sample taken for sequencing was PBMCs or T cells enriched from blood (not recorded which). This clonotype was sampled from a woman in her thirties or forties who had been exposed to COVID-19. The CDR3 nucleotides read TGTGCCAGCAGCTTGGGTGGCGGGAGCTCCTACGAGCAGTACTTC. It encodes CASSLGGGSSYEQYF.